The subject of this entry is one TCR beta chain. Its antigen has not been determined. No base qualities exist here, and no much larger clone lies one base off it. The sample belongs to a study of shared T cell receptors in the human thymus (dated by TCRdb to the early 2020s). Turning to the overall study: The study examined how self-reactive, shared T-cell receptor alpha chains are generated in the human thymus.

Libraries were made using the immunoSEQ multiplex PCR assay. TCRdb provides this immuneACCESS table in a form limited to in-frame rearrangements. Some clones are lacking; in checked studies, under half of them reflect an unresolved V gene, and why the rest are absent is not known. Within this sample are some 720,000 clones, with 88% of them counted one time only. The ten largest clones add up to approximately 0.011% of the sample. Including the terminal cysteine and phenylalanine, the CDR3 comprises 17 residues. Only the CDR3 portion is preserved as DNA: 51 bases, with reading frame beginning at the first base. CDR1 is given as MGHDK and CDR2 as SYGVNS, both from the germline V gene. V and J are trimmed by 6 bases and 2 bases, and the gene matches miss 12 bases of the junction. The same data also went into a second study, on human thymus T cells. The second study, in turn, reports: Donors were immunologically healthy infants undergoing open corrective cardiac surgery for congenital heart defects in Finland. Thymus tissue was obtained as surgical resects removed during corrective cardiac surgery. Biased V and J gene segment usage appeared to be present in both thymic and peripheral blood repertoires. The related research reported highly overlapping thymic TCR repertoires among unrelated individuals. The study described the TCR alpha and beta repertoires in roughly 8 infant thymus samples and a few matching peripheral blood samples. Donor ages ranging from roughly 6 to 250 days were recorded, and five to seven male and a couple of female infants were included in the cohort. Thymocytes were freed from the tissue by mechanical means and kept at -70 degrees C as pellets of roughly 9-34 million cells. A QIAsymphony instrument was used to extract genomic DNA from the frozen cell pellets. The immunoSEQ multiplex PCR assay was used to amplify the TCRB and TCRAD loci from a standardized quantity of quality-controlled genomic DNA. Amplicons spanned the V(D)J region at a length sufficient to cover the CDR3 and identify V and J genes. Amplicon sequencing was performed on an Illumina platform through the commercial immunoSEQ service. Corrections for primer bias and sequencing errors followed previously described methods, while TCRAD and TCRB definitions were based on the IMGT database. immunoSEQ Analyzer 3.0 and VDJTools were used for repertoire analysis, which covered basic statistics, V/J segment usage, diversity estimates, rarefaction and pairwise overlap. To estimate diversity, the Chao1, ChaoE, Efron-Thisted, Shannon and inverse Simpson indices were applied, and diversity was also estimated on datasets down-sampled to the smallest sample. Repertoire overlap used strict matching of CDR3 nucleotide sequence, V gene and J gene, with Jaccard-based multidimensional scaling clustering. On average, thymus samples yielded roughly 800,000 unique TCRB clonotypes, whereas blood samples yielded approximately 84,000.

Material: thymocytes. This TCR derives from a boy less than two years old with a congenital heart defect. Donor details come from another sample of the same person, matched by shared clones. The chain is made from TRBV25-1 and TRBJ1-3, with TRBD1 matching 8 junction bases. At the DNA level, the sequence is TGTGCCAGCAGAGAACCTTCACAGGGGGAAGCTGGAAACACCATATATTTT. It encodes CASREPSQGEAGNTIYF.